Included here is one T cell receptor beta chain sequence, with context. Its antigen is unidentified. Once obtained from cultured CD4+ T cells, the DNA was sequenced using the Oncomine TCR Beta short-read assay. Researchers extracted genomic DNA from CD4+ T cells that had been cultured. TCRdb reanalysed the PCR reads using MiXCR and keeps one entry per CDR3 protein. There are some 10,000 distinct CDR3 sequences in the sample; approximately 51% occur only once, and about a sixth lies in the top ten. The data were obtained in a study of vaccination and CD4 T cells after COVID-19. Study-wide background: Subjects got two shots of BNT162b2 or mRNA-1273 vaccine. Whole-study results and caveats: Spike mono-reactivity held for 304 of 307 vaccine-specific clones in convalescent patients.

Sample treatment: roughly 10-day PBMC culture with coronavirus spike peptide pools or control peptides (ViraFEST assay). CD4+ T-cell collection from the unexposed donor predated the COVID-19 pandemic (2011-2018). In the ViraFEST assay, peptide-pool expansion preceded TCR sequencing of expanded clonotypes. The clonotype originates from a human donor in good health. Sequenced: CD4+ T cells from blood, cultured in vitro.

In DNA, the CDR3 is TGCAGTGCTAGATTAGTTGGGGTAGCGGGTCTAAACTACAATGAGCAGTTCTTC. Translating gives CSARLVGVAGLNYNEQFF. The chain links TRBV20-1 to TRBJ2-1, with 7 bases lining up with TRBD2. Germline CDR1 DFQATT, CDR2 SNEGSKA (reference sequence). This CDR3 comprises 18 residues. V trimming: 2 bases; J trimming: 3 bases; junction bases outside the gene matches: 16.